This TCR beta chain originates from a study of naive CD8 T cells in extremely preterm neonates. V lost 0 bases and J 6 bases, leaving 9 bases between the germline ends. Germline V gene lookup returns CDR1 PRHDT and CDR2 FYEKMQ (reference sequence). The CDR3 sequence is 13 residues long. Whole-study results and caveats: Preterm infants showed shorter CDR3s, fewer N additions and less trimming than older groups.

Profiling relied on immunoSEQ multiplex PCR, and the TCRdb table lists in-frame clones only, not all of them. The sample lists about 5,000 clones, 95% to 98% occurring once. Worth noting for this clone: No antigen is known for it.

The receptor's source is a human donor in good health. Input material: naive CD8+ T cells from blood. The rearrangement uses TRBV13 and TRBJ2-7; D remains unclear. The CDR3 loop is CASSLGRFSEQYF. In DNA, the CDR3 is TGTGCCAGCAGCTTAGGCAGGTTTAGCGAGCAGTACTTC.